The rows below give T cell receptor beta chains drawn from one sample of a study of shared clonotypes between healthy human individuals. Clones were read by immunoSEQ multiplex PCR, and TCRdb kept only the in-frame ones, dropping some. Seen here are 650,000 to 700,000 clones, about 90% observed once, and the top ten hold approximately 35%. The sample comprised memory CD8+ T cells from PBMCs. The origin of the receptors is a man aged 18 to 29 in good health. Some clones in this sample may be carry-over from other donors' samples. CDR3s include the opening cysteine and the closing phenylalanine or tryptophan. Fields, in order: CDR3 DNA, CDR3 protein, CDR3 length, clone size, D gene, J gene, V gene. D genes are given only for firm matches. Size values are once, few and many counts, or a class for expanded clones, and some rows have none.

CDR3nt: TGTGCCAGCAGGGTGGTAGGGGGGTACTATGGCTACACCTTC; CDR3aa: CASRVVGGYYGYTF; len: 14; abundance: NA; d_gene: NA; j_gene: TRBJ1-2; v_gene: TRBV7-2
CDR3nt: TGTGCCAGCAGCCCAGGGGGCTCCTACGAGCAGTACTTC; CDR3aa: CASSPGGSYEQYF; len: 13; abundance: NA; d_gene: TRBD1; j_gene: TRBJ2-7; v_gene: TRBV11-2
CDR3nt: TGTGCCAGCAGCTTATCCCCTCCGGTCGATGAGCAGTTCTTC; CDR3aa: CASSLSPPVDEQFF; len: 14; abundance: NA; d_gene: NA; j_gene: TRBJ2-1; v_gene: TRBV2
CDR3nt: TGTGCCAGCAGTTTTGGACTAGCGGGTTGGGAGACCCAGTACTTC; CDR3aa: CASSFGLAGWETQYF; len: 15; abundance: NA; d_gene: TRBD2; j_gene: TRBJ2-5; v_gene: TRBV27
CDR3nt: TGTGCCAGCAGCGTCCGGGACAGTGTGGTCCGCGAGCAGTACTTC; CDR3aa: CASSVRDSVVREQYF; len: 15; abundance: NA; d_gene: TRBD1; j_gene: TRBJ2-7; v_gene: TRBV7-6
CDR3nt: TGTGCCAGCAGCGGAGAGGACAGGGCGAAGCCCCAGCATTTT; CDR3aa: CASSGEDRAKPQHF; len: 14; abundance: NA; d_gene: TRBD1; j_gene: TRBJ1-5; v_gene: TRBV7-9
CDR3nt: TGTGCCAGCGGGAACACTGAAGCTTTCTTT; CDR3aa: CASGNTEAFF; len: 10; abundance: few; d_gene: NA; j_gene: TRBJ1-1; v_gene: TRBV27
CDR3nt: TGTGCCATCAGGGACTCCACCGCGGAGACCCAGTACTTC; CDR3aa: CAIRDSTAETQYF; len: 13; abundance: NA; d_gene: NA; j_gene: TRBJ2-5; v_gene: TRBV10-3
CDR3nt: TGTGCCAGCAGTTTAGTAGGTTTGGGGGTCTACGAGCAGTACTTC; CDR3aa: CASSLVGLGVYEQYF; len: 15; abundance: NA; d_gene: NA; j_gene: TRBJ2-7; v_gene: TRBV27
CDR3nt: TGTGCCAGCAGGCGGGACAGCAATCAGCCCCAGCATTTT; CDR3aa: CASRRDSNQPQHF; len: 13; abundance: NA; d_gene: NA; j_gene: TRBJ1-5; v_gene: TRBV2
CDR3nt: TGTGCCAGCAGTATAAGCCCTTCGTGGGGGTACGAGCAGTACTTC; CDR3aa: CASSISPSWGYEQYF; len: 15; abundance: NA; d_gene: NA; j_gene: TRBJ2-7; v_gene: TRBV28
CDR3nt: TGTGCCAGCTCAAGGGAACGCTCCTACGAGCAGTACTTC; CDR3aa: CASSRERSYEQYF; len: 13; abundance: NA; d_gene: NA; j_gene: TRBJ2-7; v_gene: TRBV13